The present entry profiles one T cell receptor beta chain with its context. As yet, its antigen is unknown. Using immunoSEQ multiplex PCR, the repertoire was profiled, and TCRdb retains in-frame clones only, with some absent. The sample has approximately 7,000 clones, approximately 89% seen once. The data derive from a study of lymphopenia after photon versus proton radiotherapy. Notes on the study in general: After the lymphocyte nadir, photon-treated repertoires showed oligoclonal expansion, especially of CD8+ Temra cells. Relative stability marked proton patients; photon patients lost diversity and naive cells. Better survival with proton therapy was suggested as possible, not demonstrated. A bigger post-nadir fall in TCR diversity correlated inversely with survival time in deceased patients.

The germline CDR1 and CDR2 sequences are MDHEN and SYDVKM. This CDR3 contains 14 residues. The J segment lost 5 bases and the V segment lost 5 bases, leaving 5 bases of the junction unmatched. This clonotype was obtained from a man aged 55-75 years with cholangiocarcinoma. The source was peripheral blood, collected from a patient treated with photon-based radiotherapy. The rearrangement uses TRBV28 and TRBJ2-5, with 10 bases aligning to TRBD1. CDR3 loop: CASSTGTGVETQYF. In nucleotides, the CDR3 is TGTGCCAGCAGTACCGGGACAGGGGTGGAGACCCAGTACTTC.